Presented here are 18 T cell receptor beta chains from one specimen sequenced in a study of identical twins. TCRdb ran MiXCR on the 5' RACE reads and lists one entry per CDR3 protein. The table records fewer than 250,000 distinct CDR3 sequences, more than 6.5% of them present only once. The same sample was also used in a study of yellow fever vaccine responses in identical twins.

Sequenced: memory (CD45RO+) T cells sorted from blood. The receptor set was obtained from a woman aged 18-29 years in good health.

This clonotype was counted only a few times. V usage is TRBV7-2 and J usage is TRBJ2-7; tentative D call: TRBD2 (6 bases). This CDR3 is 12 amino acids long. V was trimmed by 5 bases and J by 5 bases, leaving 10 bases between them. Germline values: CDR1 SGHTA, CDR2 FQGNSA. The CDR3 loop reads CASSRRTNEQYF. CDR3 in DNA: TGTGCCAGCAGCCGAAGGACTAACGAGCAGTACTTC.

This clonotype was picked up a small number of times. The V gene is TRBV11-3, the J gene TRBJ2-3, with 8 bases identical to TRBD1. The CDR3 length is 15 residues. Germline-derived CDR1 and CDR2 are SGHNT and YENEEA. V shed 4 bases and J 3 bases; nucleotides not matched to a gene: 6. As DNA, the CDR3 is TGTGCCAGCAGCTCTCGGGGACAGGAGACAGATACGCAGTATTTT. It translates to CASSSRGQETDTQYF. Full variable domain (outside the CDR3, taken from reference TRBV11-3 and TRBJ2-3): EAGVVQSPRYKIIEKKQPVAFWCNPISGHNTLYWYLQNLGQGPELLIRYENEEAVDDSQLPKDRFSAERLKGVDSTLKIQPAELGDSAVYLCASSSRGQETDTQYFGPGTRLTVL.

This clonotype appeared many times. The chain combines TRBV5-4 with TRBJ2-6; 9 bases line up with TRBD1. Germline-derived CDR1 and CDR2 are SGHNT and YYREEE (reference sequence). The length of the CDR3 is 19 residues. Trimming at V came to 0 bases and at J to 3 bases, leaving 10 bases not matched to a gene. CDR3 coding DNA: TGTGCCAGCAGCTTGGCTGGGCGACAGGGGGTTTTTGGGGCCAACGTCCTGACTTTC. Residues: CASSLAGRQGVFGANVLTF.

This clonotype was observed a handful of times. The rearrangement links TRBV15 to TRBJ2-5; a possible D gene is TRBD1 (6 bases). This CDR3 is 16 amino acids long. Germline CDR1 LNHNV, CDR2 YYDKDF (reference sequence). Trimming pared 0 bases from V and 0 bases from J, leaving 11 bases between. CDR3 region: CATSREGHSYQETQYF. The CDR3 nucleotides are TGTGCCACCAGCAGAGAGGGACACTCGTACCAAGAGACCCAGTACTTC.

This rearrangement joins TRBV5-5 to TRBJ2-3, with TRBD2 matching over 7 bases. V lost 4 bases, J lost 0 bases, and 8 bases stayed unmatched. This CDR3 is 16 amino acids long. Looked up from germline, CDR1 is SGHKS and CDR2 is YYEKEE (reference sequence). CDR3 nucleotide sequence: TGTGCCAGCAGCCTAGCTCGGGGGGTGAGCACAGATACGCAGTATTTT. Protein sequence: CASSLARGVSTDTQYF.

In its sample, this clonotype was seen many times. The chain couples TRBV5-1 to TRBJ2-7; 9 nucleotides line up with TRBD1. The V gene's germline CDR1 is SGHRS and CDR2 YFSETQ. J was trimmed by 2 bases and V by 0 bases; bases with no gene match: 3. CDR3 length: 15 residues. CDR3 region: CASSLGGQGTYEQYF. The CDR3 DNA reads as TGCGCCAGCAGCTTGGGGGGACAGGGAACCTACGAGCAGTACTTC.

This clonotype was observed at least ten times. The gene calls are TRBV5-5 and TRBJ2-3, with 8 bases fitting TRBD1. This CDR3 has 16 residues. Germline V lookup: CDR1 SGHKS, CDR2 YYEKEE (reference sequence). The V and J ends lost 4 bases and 2 bases, in that order; junction bases with no gene match: 9. CDR3 region: CASSASGGWDTDTQYF. The CDR3 coding sequence is TGTGCCAGCAGCGCATCAGGGGGCTGGGACACAGATACGCAGTATTTT.

This clonotype showed up just a few times. The chain carries TRBV2 and TRBJ2-5; maybe TRBD1 (5 bases). CDR3 size: 14 residues. Germline CDR1 reads SNHLY; CDR2 reads FYNNEI. The V and J ends lost 4 bases and 6 bases respectively, with 15 bases between them. CDR3 bases: TGTGCCAGCAGTGTATCGGCAGGGTGGAAGACCCAGTACTTC. Translated: CASSVSAGWKTQYF.

The chain links TRBV29-1 to TRBJ1-2; TRBD1 aligns across 8 bases. In germline, CDR1 is SQVTM, CDR2 ANQGSEA. The CDR3 runs 12 residues. The J segment lost 7 bases and the V segment lost 7 bases, leaving 8 bases of the junction unmatched. The CDR3 protein is CSADPGQAGYTF. In DNA form, the CDR3 reads TGCAGCGCCGACCCGGGACAGGCTGGCTACACCTTC. Full variable domain (missing parts from reference TRBV29-1 and TRBJ1-2): SAVISQKPSRDICQRGTSLTIQCQVDSQVTMMFWYRQQPGQSLTLIATANQGSEATYESGFVIDKFPISRPNLTFSTLTVSNMSPEDSSIYLCSADPGQAGYTFGSGTRLTVV.

This clonotype came up a few times. The J gene is TRBJ2-7, the V gene TRBV4-2, with 9 bases aligning to TRBD2. Germline V CDR1 and CDR2: LGHNA, YNFKEQ. This CDR3 has 17 amino acids. V was clipped by 1 base and J by 6 bases; unmatched bases: 13. DNA for the CDR3: TGTGCCAGCAGCCAAGTATCTTCGGGGACTAGCCAGGGCGAGCAGTACTTC. As protein: CASSQVSSGTSQGEQYF.

This clonotype occurred a few times. The chain combines TRBV10-3 with TRBJ1-5, with TRBD1 as a possible D gene (6 bases). This CDR3 spans 14 amino acids. Germline V gives CDR1 ENHRY, CDR2 SYGVKD. The germline V and J ends were trimmed by 6 bases and 4 bases, with 13 bases remaining between them. CDR3 nucleotide sequence: TGTGCCATCAGGGGAGACAGGCTTAATCAGCCCCAGCATTTT. Amino acids: CAIRGDRLNQPQHF.

At least ten counts were recorded for this clonotype. This chain joins TRBV11-2 and TRBJ2-3, with 8 bases matching TRBD1. J was trimmed by 4 bases and V by 1 base; bases with no gene match: 4. The CDR3 has 15 residues. The germline gives CDR1 SGHAT, CDR2 FQNNGV. The CDR3: CASSLVAGGADTQYF. CDR3 DNA sequence: TGTGCCAGCAGCTTAGTTGCAGGGGGCGCAGATACGCAGTATTTT.

The V call is TRBV12-3 or TRBV12-4, the J call TRBJ1-4; TRBD1 matches at 9 bases. CDR3 length: 12 residues. After removal of 5 bases from V and 12 bases from J, the junction contained 4 bases not matched to a gene. CDR3 region: CASSGDRAQLFF. The CDR3 DNA sequence: TGTGCCAGCAGTGGGGACAGGGCGCAACTGTTTTTT.

The CDR3 reads CASSKSLGQAIYEQYF. The CDR3 nucleotides are TGTGCCAGCAGCAAATCACTTGGACAAGCTATTTACGAGCAGTACTTC. The chain combines TRBV11-2 with TRBJ2-7; D might be TRBD1 (5 bases). This CDR3 region has 16 residues. Germline V CDR1 and CDR2: SGHAT, FQNNGV. V dropped 5 bases and J dropped 4 bases, with 21 bases sitting between them. The variable domain in full, completed from reference TRBV11-2 and TRBJ2-7, reads EAGVAQSPRYKIIEKRQSVAFWCNPISGHATLYWYQQILGQGPKLLIQFQNNGVVDDSQLPKDRFSAERLKGVDSTLKIQPAKLEDSAVYLCASSKSLGQAIYEQYFGPGTRLTVT.

This clonotype has more than one count but fewer than ten. This chain uses TRBV28 with TRBJ2-2, with 9 bases identical to TRBD1. The germline CDR1 and CDR2 sequences are MDHEN and SYDVKM. The V gene end was trimmed by 4 bases and the J gene end by 6 bases; junction bases not matched to a gene: 9. The CDR3 has 16 amino acids. CDR3 nucleotides: TGTGCCAGCAGTTCCTCTCCGGGACAGGGACCCGGGGAGCTGTTTTTT. The encoded protein is CASSSSPGQGPGELFF.

This clonotype was observed a handful of times. This CDR3 reads CASSPKSGSYNEQFF. CDR3 sequence (DNA): TGTGCCAGCAGCCCCAAGAGCGGGAGCTACAATGAGCAGTTCTTC. The chain has TRBV7-2 and TRBJ2-1; 8 positions match TRBD2. V was pared by 5 bases and J by 3 bases, with 6 bases of the junction left unmatched. The CDR3 has 15 residues. CDR1 is SGHTA, CDR2 FQGNSA, per germline.

This clonotype was seen many times. The J gene is TRBJ1-4, the V gene TRBV7-2, with 8 nucleotides matching TRBD1. This CDR3 contains 15 residues. Germline CDR1 is SGHTA and CDR2 is FQGNSA. V lost 5 bases to trimming and J lost 7 bases; unmatched junction nucleotides: 9. In DNA, the CDR3 is TGTGCCAGCAGCCTAACAGGGGGTGCGGGTGAAAAACTGTTTTTT. Translation gives CASSLTGGAGEKLFF.

The chain joins TRBV7-3 to TRBJ2-1; 8 bases are shared with TRBD2. Germline V CDR1 and CDR2: SGHTA, FQGTGA. The CDR3 has 14 amino acids. V was pared by 0 bases and J by 9 bases, with 4 bases of the junction left unmatched. CDR3 sequence reads: CASSLTLAEREQFF. The CDR3 DNA sequence: TGTGCCAGCAGCTTAACACTAGCGGAACGTGAGCAGTTCTTC.